This T cell receptor (beta chain) is drawn from a study of blood T cell repertoires in COVID-19. For the study at large: The samples span acute and convalescent COVID-19 from the United States, Italy and Spain. T cells, B-cell-depleted T cells, or PBMCs provided the cDNA or gDNA that served as material.

The J segment lost 6 bases and the V segment lost 0 bases, leaving 5 bases of the junction unmatched. The CDR3 is 16 amino acids. Germline CDR1 is SGDLS and CDR2 is YYNGEE. Under the authors' procedure: Counts of nucleated cells, estimated from reference gene primer amplification, were obtained. Produced via immunoSEQ multiplex PCR; TCRdb's table is partial and in-frame only. D and trimming come from the DNA, and the V and J calls and clone size come from that table. The table has under 300,000 clones, approximately 88% seen once. This clonotype was sampled from a man aged 45 to 65 with acute or convalescent COVID-19. The sequencing sample was made of peripheral blood. The rearrangement uses TRBV9 and TRBJ1-4; 10 bases align to TRBD1. CDR3 sequence reads: CASSVGSGTGDEKLFF. In DNA form, the CDR3 reads TGTGCCAGCAGCGTAGGTTCAGGGACAGGGGATGAAAAACTGTTTTTT.